This T cell receptor (beta chain) derives from a study of early T cells in non-severe SARS-CoV-2 infection. The overall study: RNA in bulk from unsorted whole blood was sequenced, and chains were unpaired.

This clonotype was observed a handful of times. Unique molecular identifiers were affixed to single, distinct cDNA molecules. Via MiXCR, TCRdb re-called the 5' RACE reads, giving one row per CDR3 protein. The sample contains 85,000 to 100,000 distinct CDR3 sequences, 11% of which appear only once. The source of this sequence is an adult who was a healthcare worker with PCR-confirmed SARS-CoV-2 infection or an uninfected control (not recorded which). The sample was whole blood, taken at baseline.

The CDR3 region is CASSSTSGSSDTQYF. CDR3 coding DNA: TGTGCCAGCAGCTCGACTAGCGGGAGTTCAGATACGCAGTATTTT. The chain recombines TRBV7-3 with TRBJ2-3, with 12 bases matching TRBD2. CDR3 length: 15 residues. Germline V gene data show CDR1 as SGHTA and CDR2 as FQGTGA. The junction had 3 bases not matched to a gene; V was cut back by 4 bases and J by 4 bases.